This T cell receptor (beta chain) was retrieved from a study of shared clonotypes between healthy human individuals. General study findings and limits: In a few donors, approximately 5% of naive CD4 clonotypes appeared in common.

Subsets obtained from CD4+ cells comprised CD45RA+ naive and CD45RA-negative memory cells. A single count supports this clone. Its antigen is not identified. This was a deep-level run. Clones were read by immunoSEQ multiplex PCR, and TCRdb kept only the in-frame ones, dropping some. The sample carries about 2.4 million clones, approximately 92% recorded once. The V gene end was trimmed by 5 bases and the J gene end by 2 bases; junction bases not matched to a gene: 6. CDR1 and CDR2 (germline): PRHDT, FYEKMQ (reference sequence). The CDR3 spans 15 residues. The sequencing input was naive CD4+ T cells sorted from blood. Subset denoted: CD45RA+ positively selected. The receptor was isolated from a man in his late teens or twenties in good health. The chain carries TRBV13 and TRBJ2-7; TRBD2 agrees at 10 bases. CDR3 loop: CASSLTSGKTYEQYF. Here the CDR3 DNA reads TGTGCCAGCAGCCTCACTAGCGGGAAGACCTACGAGCAGTACTTC. The entire variable domain, with the rest obtained from reference TRBV13 and TRBJ2-7, is as follows: AAGVIQSPRHLIKEKRETATLKCYPIPRHDTVYWYQQGPGQDPQFLISFYEKMQSDKGSIPDRFSAQQFSDYHSELNMSSLELGDSALYFCASSLTSGKTYEQYFGPGTRLTVT.